The 21 T cell receptor beta chains reported below all come from one sample, sequenced in a study of cytotoxic CD8 clonotypes in ibrutinib-treated CLL. TCRdb's table, derived via immunoSEQ multiplex PCR, lists solely in-frame clones and lacks some. The sample gives over 6,500 clones, about 70% of which show up once; 38% is in the top ten. The sample was PBMCs, taken before ibrutinib treatment. The receptor set was obtained from a human donor with chronic lymphocytic leukemia.

This chain connects TRBV7-2 to TRBJ2-7; no clear D. Germline CDR1 and CDR2: SGHTA and FQGNSA. The CDR3 loop spans 14 amino acids. V was pared by 3 bases and J by 1 base, with 10 bases between. In DNA, the CDR3 is TGTGCCAGCAGCTTCTCGGACGGGTCCTACGAGCAGTACTTC. Amino acids: CASSFSDGSYEQYF. The variable domain in full, with the rest retrieved from reference TRBV7-2 and TRBJ2-7, is GAGVSQSPSNKVTEKGKDVELRCDPISGHTALYWYRQSLGQGLEFLIYFQGNSAPDKSGLPSDRFSAERTGGSVSTLTIQRTQQEDSAVYLCASSFSDGSYEQYFGPGTRLTVT.

The rearrangement joins TRBV5-1 to TRBJ1-1, with 7 bases identical to TRBD1. The J segment lost 6 bases and the V segment lost 0 bases, leaving 5 bases of the junction unmatched. Germline V gene data show CDR1 as SGHRS and CDR2 as YFSETQ. This CDR3 is 14 amino acids long. The DNA of the CDR3 is TGCGCCAGCAGCTTGGGACAGGGTTTCTCTGAAGCTTTCTTT. This gives the protein CASSLGQGFSEAFF. Variable domain in full (rest from reference TRBV5-1 and TRBJ1-1): KAGVTQTPRYLIKTRGQQVTLSCSPISGHRSVSWYQQTPGQGLQFLFEYFSETQRNKGNFPGRFSGRQFSNSRSEMNVSTLELGDSALYLCASSLGQGFSEAFFGQGTRLTVV.

J is TRBJ2-1 and V is TRBV29-1; D ambiguous. V was clipped by 1 base and J by 0 bases, with 1 base between them. This CDR3 has 12 amino acids. CDR1 and CDR2 (germline): SQVTM, ANQGSEA. CDR3 region: CSVEASYNEQFF. The CDR3 DNA follows: TGCAGCGTTGAAGCCTCCTACAATGAGCAGTTCTTC.

The chain employs TRBV28 and TRBJ1-3; 9 nucleotides line up with TRBD1. V dropped 5 bases and J dropped 2; count of bases not matched to a gene: 7. The CDR3 totals 16 residues. The germline gives CDR1 MDHEN, CDR2 SYDVKM. This CDR3 reads CASSVTGGRPGNTIYF. The CDR3 region has the DNA TGTGCCAGCAGTGTGACAGGGGGTAGGCCTGGAAACACCATATATTTT.

This clone was counted once. The V call is TRBV18, the J call TRBJ2-3, with D hard to call. The CDR3 runs 12 residues. Trimming took off 3 bases at V and 5 bases at J, with 6 bases between the two ends. Per the germline V gene, CDR1 is KGHSH and CDR2 is LQKENI. CDR3 nucleotide sequence: TGTGCCAGCTCACCGGCAGGAGATACGCAGTATTTT. As protein: CASSPAGDTQYF.

Written as DNA, the CDR3 is TGTGCCAGCTCACCAACCGGGACAGGGGTGCAGACCGGGGAGCTGTTTTTT. It codes for CASSPTGTGVQTGELFF. The chain carries TRBV18 and TRBJ2-2; TRBD1 aligns across 10 bases. This CDR3 is built from 17 residues. Trimming at V came to 2 bases and at J to 5 bases, leaving 8 bases not matched to a gene. CDR1 and CDR2 from the germline V gene are KGHSH and LQKENI.

J is TRBJ2-5 and V is TRBV7-9; D unresolved. CDR3 size: 14 residues. The V gene lost 3 bases and the J gene lost 1 base, with 9 bases spanning the gap. CDR1 and CDR2 from the germline V gene are SEHNR and FQNEAQ (reference sequence). CDR3 amino acids: CASSFAISQETQYF. CDR3 nucleotides: TGTGCCAGCAGCTTCGCGATAAGCCAAGAGACCCAGTACTTC.

V usage is TRBV5-8 and J usage is TRBJ2-5; tentative D call: TRBD2 (6 bases). V lost 1 base and J lost 5, with 9 bases in between. This CDR3 comprises 13 residues. CDR1 is SGHTS, CDR2 YDEGEE, per germline. The CDR3 spells CASSLSGRETQYF. The CDR3 nucleotides read TGTGCCAGCAGCTTGTCAGGGAGGGAGACCCAGTACTTC.

This chain uses TRBV7-9 with TRBJ2-3; D gene uncertain. The CDR3 consists of 12 residues. V gave up 5 bases and J gave up 4 bases, with 7 bases separating them. CDR1 and CDR2 (germline): SEHNR, FQNEAQ (reference sequence). The CDR3 is CASSTTADTQYF. CDR3 coding DNA: TGTGCCAGCAGCACGACTGCAGATACGCAGTATTTT. The full variable domain, its missing parts supplied by reference TRBV7-9 and TRBJ2-3, is DTGVSQNPRHKITKRGQNVTFRCDPISEHNRLYWYRQTLGQGPEFLTYFQNEAQLEKSRLLSDRFSAERPKGSFSTLEIQRTEQGDSAMYLCASSTTADTQYFGPGTRLTVL.

This chain connects TRBV18 to TRBJ2-1; D gene uncertain. Per the germline V gene, CDR1 is KGHSH and CDR2 is LQKENI. The CDR3 has 13 residues. Between the trimmed V and J ends, which lost 7 bases and 10 bases, there was a span of 17 bases. CDR3 residues: CASLLPRAQEQFF. CDR3 bases: TGTGCCAGCTTGCTTCCTAGAGCCCAGGAGCAGTTCTTC.

The V call is TRBV27, the J call TRBJ2-2; TRBD2 agrees at 10 bases. The V and J ends lost 3 bases and 0 bases, in that order; junction bases with no gene match: 4. Germline CDR1 and CDR2: MNHEY and SMNVEV (reference sequence). CDR3 size: 17 residues. CDR3 in DNA: TGTGCCAGCAGTTTCGGTCTAGCGGGAGCGAACACCGGGGAGCTGTTTTTT. This gives the protein CASSFGLAGANTGELFF.

This clone was seen a single time. This sequence joins TRBV6-1 and TRBJ1-5, with D hard to call. The CDR3 has 12 amino acids. Trimming removed 8 bases from V and 4 bases from J, with 9 bases in between. Germline-derived CDR1 and CDR2 are MNHNS and SASEGT. The chain's CDR3 is CASFGSNQPQHF. In DNA form, the CDR3 reads TGTGCCAGCTTCGGGTCTAATCAGCCCCAGCATTTT.

The genes are TRBV5-8 and TRBJ2-7; possible D gene TRBD1, 6 bases. Germline V gene sequence: CDR1 SGHTS, CDR2 YDEGEE. V was trimmed by 2 bases and J by 4 bases, leaving 7 bases between them. The CDR3 consists of 12 residues. This chain's CDR3 is CASSFGQYEQYF. In nucleotides, the CDR3 is TGTGCCAGCAGCTTTGGACAGTACGAGCAGTACTTC.

The chain recombines TRBV7-3 with TRBJ2-3, with unresolved D. CDR1 SGHTA and CDR2 FQGTGA come from the germline V gene. This CDR3 contains 13 residues. V was trimmed by 5 bases and J by 1 base, leaving 7 bases between them. The CDR3 region has the DNA TGTGCCAGCAGCCCCCGGGGCACAGATACGCAGTATTTT. It translates to CASSPRGTDTQYF. Filled out from reference TRBV7-3 and TRBJ2-3, the complete variable domain reads GAGVSQTPSNKVTEKGKYVELRCDPISGHTALYWYRQSLGQGPEFLIYFQGTGAADDSGLPNDRFFAVRPEGSVSTLKIQRTERGDSAVYLCASSPRGTDTQYFGPGTRLTVL.

The sample holds a few counts of this clone. The chain couples TRBV27 to TRBJ1-5; 7 nucleotides agree with TRBD1. V was pared by 5 bases and J by 5 bases, with 6 bases of the junction left unmatched. Germline V gene data show CDR1 as MNHEY and CDR2 as SMNVEV (reference sequence). This CDR3 contains 14 residues. CDR3 amino acids: CASSVDRLDQPQHF. The CDR3 nucleotides read TGTGCCAGCAGTGTGGACAGGCTTGATCAGCCCCAGCATTTT.

The rearrangement links TRBV27 to TRBJ2-1; D might be TRBD2 (5 bases). The CDR3 spans 17 residues. The germline V gene encodes CDR1 MNHEY and CDR2 SMNVEV (reference sequence). Between the trimmed V and J ends, which lost 4 bases and 1 base, there was a span of 17 bases. The CDR3 reads CASSSPLTGRSYNEQFF. CDR3 DNA sequence: TGTGCCAGCAGTTCTCCTCTCACGGGAAGGTCCTACAATGAGCAGTTCTTC.

This clone was seen once. The chain joins TRBV6-1 to TRBJ2-1, with TRBD2 identical over 7 bases. The CDR3 sequence is 15 residues long. V gave up 7 bases and J gave up 5 bases; unmatched junction bases: 11. The germline V gene encodes CDR1 MNHNS and CDR2 SASEGT. The CDR3, as DNA: TGTGCCAGCACTGGGCAGGCTAGCGGAAACAATGAGCAGTTCTTC. It encodes CASTGQASGNNEQFF.

Judged by abundance, this clone is medium-sized (0.01 to 0.1%). This chain joins TRBV11-3 and TRBJ2-5; TRBD2 matches at 10 bases. J gave up 4 bases and V 4 bases, and 3 bases lay outside the gene matches. The V gene's germline CDR1 is SGHNT and CDR2 YENEEA. The length of the CDR3 is 14 residues. As DNA, the CDR3 is TGTGCCAGCAGCTGGCTAGCGGGAGCAGAGACCCAGTACTTC. This codes for CASSWLAGAETQYF.

Written as DNA, the CDR3 is TGTGCCAGCAGCTCGCGGACAGGGCTCAATCAGCCCCAGCATTTT. Its translation: CASSSRTGLNQPQHF. The chain links TRBV7-2 to TRBJ1-5; 8 bases match TRBD1. The junction had 5 bases not matched to a gene; V was cut back by 4 bases and J by 3 bases. This CDR3 contains 15 residues. Germline V gene lookup returns CDR1 SGHTA and CDR2 FQGNSA.

The rearrangement links TRBV5-1 to TRBJ1-5, with unresolved D. Germline CDR1 reads SGHRS; CDR2 reads YFSETQ. This CDR3 is built from 13 residues. V gave up 3 bases and J gave up 8 bases, with 12 bases separating them. This CDR3 reads CASSSGIREPQHF. DNA for the CDR3: TGCGCCAGCAGCTCGGGGATTCGGGAGCCCCAGCATTTT.

The chain couples TRBV6-1 to TRBJ2-7; no reliable D call. Trimming removed 6 bases at V and 5 bases at J, with 11 bases between. The V gene's germline CDR1 is MNHNS and CDR2 SASEGT. The CDR3 sequence is 12 residues long. The CDR3 bases are TGTGCCAGCAGGCCCCAATTTAACGAGCAGTACTTC. Translated, it gives CASRPQFNEQYF.